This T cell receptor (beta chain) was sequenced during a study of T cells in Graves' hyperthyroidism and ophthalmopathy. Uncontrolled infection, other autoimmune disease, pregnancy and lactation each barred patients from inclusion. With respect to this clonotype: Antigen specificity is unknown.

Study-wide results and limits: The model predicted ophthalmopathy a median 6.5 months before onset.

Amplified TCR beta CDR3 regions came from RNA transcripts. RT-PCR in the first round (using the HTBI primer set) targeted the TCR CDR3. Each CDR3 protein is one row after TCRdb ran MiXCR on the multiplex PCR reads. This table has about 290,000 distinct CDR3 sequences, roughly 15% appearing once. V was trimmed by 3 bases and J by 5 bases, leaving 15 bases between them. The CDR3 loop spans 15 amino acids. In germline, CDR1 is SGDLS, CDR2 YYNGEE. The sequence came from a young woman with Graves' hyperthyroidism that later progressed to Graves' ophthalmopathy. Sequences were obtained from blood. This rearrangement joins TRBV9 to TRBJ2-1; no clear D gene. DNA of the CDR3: TGTGCCAGCAGCGAGAATTCGGCGAGCGACAATGAGCAGTTCTTC. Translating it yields CASSENSASDNEQFF.